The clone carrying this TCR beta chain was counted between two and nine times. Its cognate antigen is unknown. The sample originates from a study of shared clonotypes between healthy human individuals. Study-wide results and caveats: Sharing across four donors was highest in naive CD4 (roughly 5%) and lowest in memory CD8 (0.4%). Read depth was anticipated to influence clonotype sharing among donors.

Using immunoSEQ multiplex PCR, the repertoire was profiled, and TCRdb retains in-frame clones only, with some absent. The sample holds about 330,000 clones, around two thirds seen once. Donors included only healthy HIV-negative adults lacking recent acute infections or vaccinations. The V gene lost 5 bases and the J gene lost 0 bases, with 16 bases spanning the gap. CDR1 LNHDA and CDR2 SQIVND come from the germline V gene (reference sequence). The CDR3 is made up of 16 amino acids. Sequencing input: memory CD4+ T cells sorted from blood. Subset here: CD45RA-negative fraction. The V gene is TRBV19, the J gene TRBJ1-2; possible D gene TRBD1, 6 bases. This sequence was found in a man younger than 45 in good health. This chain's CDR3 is CASSLAHREANYGYTF. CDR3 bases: TGTGCCAGTAGTCTGGCTCACAGGGAAGCTAACTATGGCTACACCTTC.